What follows are 29 T cell receptor beta chains derived from one specimen sequenced in a study of beta chain features in type 1 diabetes. Isolated RNA was reverse transcribed in full, so expressed TCRB transcripts were sequenced. The table came from immunoSEQ multiplex PCR; TCRdb's copy has only in-frame clones and leaves some out. The table includes under 400,000 clones, roughly 12% detected once. Sequenced: naive CD4+ T cells from blood. These receptors originate from a young man in good health.

V gene TRBV7-9 combines with J gene TRBJ1-1; no clear D gene. This CDR3 comprises 14 residues. The V gene's germline CDR1 is SEHNR and CDR2 FQNEAQ (reference sequence). The V end was cut by 2 bases, the J end by 1 base, with 8 bases between. Written as DNA, the CDR3 is TGTGCCAGCAGCTTATCCGGAGCGAACACTGAAGCTTTCTTT. Residues: CASSLSGANTEAFF.

This clone was seen more than once but under ten times. The chain joins TRBV20-1 to TRBJ1-5, with D unresolved. The length of the CDR3 is 10 residues. V lost 3 bases and J lost 7, with 4 bases in between. Germline assignment: CDR1 DFQATT and CDR2 SNEGSKA (reference sequence). The CDR3 nucleotides are TGCAGTGCTAGTCGGCAGCCCCAGCATTTT. Protein product: CSASRQPQHF.

This clone was observed a few times. The J gene is TRBJ2-7, the V gene TRBV6-1; 8 bases line up with TRBD1. This CDR3 has 15 residues. Germline trimming cut 6 bases from V and 2 bases from J; bases unmatched to any gene: 9. CDR1 and CDR2 (germline): MNHNS, SASEGT. The CDR3 DNA is TGTGCCAGCAGGACCGGGACAGGTAGCACCTACGAGCAGTACTTC. The encoded protein is CASRTGTGSTYEQYF.

This clone appeared a few times. V usage is TRBV27 and J usage is TRBJ2-1, with 12 bases fitting TRBD2. V shed 4 bases, J shed 12 bases, and the junction held 16 bases outside the gene matches. Germline CDR1 and CDR2: MNHEY and SMNVEV (reference sequence). The CDR3 spans 17 residues. Written as DNA, the CDR3 is TGTGCCAGCAGTTCATCTAGCGGGAGGGCCTCCGCGGAGCGGCAGTTCTTC. Protein sequence: CASSSSSGRASAERQFF.

Only a few counts were recorded for this clone. One end of the junction varies from germline; a read error may be responsible. The rearrangement links TRBV29-1 to TRBJ2-5, with 14 bases aligning to TRBD2. The germline V gene has CDR1 SQVTM and CDR2 ANQGSEA. The CDR3 is 15 amino acids. CDR3 DNA: TGCAGCGTCGAAGGGACTAGCGGGGGTAAAGCGACCCAGTACTTC. It yields the protein CSVEGTSGGKATQYF.

This clone was seen only a few times. Here the CDR3 reads CASSGRAKYEQYF. In DNA, the CDR3 is TGTGCCAGCAGTGGCAGGGCGAAGTACGAGCAGTACTTC. The chain links TRBV28 to TRBJ2-7; D might be TRBD1 (5 bases). V lost 5 bases to trimming and J lost 4 bases, with 12 bases between them. This CDR3 comprises 13 residues. In germline, CDR1 is MDHEN, CDR2 SYDVKM. The entire variable domain, with the rest obtained from reference TRBV28 and TRBJ2-7, is as follows: DVKVTQSSRYLVKRTGEKVFLECVQDMDHENMFWYRQDPGLGLRLIYFSYDVKMKEKGDIPEGYSVSREKKERFSLILESASTNQTSMYLCASSGRAKYEQYFGPGTRLTVT.

The chain couples TRBV19 to TRBJ2-7, with TRBD2 matching over 8 bases. Trimming at V came to 10 bases and at J to 4 bases, leaving 12 bases not matched to a gene. The CDR3 covers 14 residues. CDR1 and CDR2 (germline): LNHDA, SQIVND (reference sequence). CDR3 sequence reads: CATRGREVPYEQYF. The CDR3 DNA reads TGTGCCACCCGTGGGCGGGAGGTCCCTTACGAGCAGTACTTC.

The sample holds a few counts of this clone. The V gene is TRBV14, the J gene TRBJ1-1; 7 nucleotides match TRBD1. Germline V lookup: CDR1 SGHDN, CDR2 FVKESK. The CDR3 is made up of 16 amino acids. Trimming removed 4 bases from V and 0 bases from J; junction bases left unmatched: 8. CDR3 sequence reads: CASSRRWTGLNTEAFF. The CDR3 DNA reads as TGTGCCAGCAGCCGCCGATGGACAGGTCTGAACACTGAAGCTTTCTTT.

This clone was counted between two and nine times. V is TRBV7-9 and J is TRBJ2-3; D is uncertain. Germline CDR1 is SEHNR and CDR2 is FQNEAQ (reference sequence). Trimming stripped 5 bases from V and 4 bases from J, with 7 bases between. The CDR3 is 12 amino acids. The CDR3 protein is CASSPVPDTQYF. DNA of the CDR3: TGTGCCAGCAGCCCCGTCCCAGATACGCAGTATTTT.

This clone was detected a few times. This chain links TRBV10-3 with TRBJ1-1; 11 bases are shared with TRBD1. V shed 6 bases and J 1 base; nucleotides not matched to a gene: 4. The CDR3 extends over 15 amino acids. Germline CDR1 reads ENHRY; CDR2 reads SYGVKD. The CDR3 bases are TGTGCCATCAGCCGGGACAGGGGGGAGAACACTGAAGCTTTCTTT. Translation gives CAISRDRGENTEAFF.

The J gene is TRBJ1-2, the V gene TRBV18; D perhaps matches TRBD1 (5 bases). V was trimmed by 2 bases and J by 4 bases, leaving 8 bases between them. The CDR3 covers 13 residues. Germline lookup yields CDR1 KGHSH and CDR2 LQKENI. The chain's CDR3 is CASSPETVYGYTF. CDR3 DNA sequence: TGTGCCAGCTCACCAGAGACAGTCTATGGCTACACCTTC.

This clone came up a few times. The DNA is omitted, as the CDR3 cannot be located on it reliably, and the CDR3 follows TCRdb's listing. The chain carries TRBV6-5 and TRBJ2-1; the table's D call TRBD1 went unverified against the DNA. The CDR3 extends over 11 residues, inclusive of both ends. The germline V gene has CDR1 MNHEY and CDR2 SVGAGI. CDR3 sequence: CASSFGTGTFF.

This clone was detected a few times. V and J are TRBV5-1 and TRBJ2-5; the D gene is possibly TRBD1 (5 bases). This CDR3 contains 15 residues. V was clipped by 0 bases and J by 4 bases, with 13 bases between them. Germline V lookup: CDR1 SGHRS, CDR2 YFSETQ. The CDR3 loop is CASSLGYWGGETQYF. As DNA, the CDR3 is TGCGCCAGCAGCTTGGGATACTGGGGCGGAGAGACCCAGTACTTC.

In its sample, this clone was seen a few times. This rearrangement joins TRBV10-3 to TRBJ2-5; 10 bases fit TRBD2. Germline-derived CDR1 and CDR2 are ENHRY and SYGVKD. The CDR3 is 15 residues long. V shed 5 bases and J 5 bases; nucleotides not matched to a gene: 8. CDR3 in amino acids: CAISPTSGDSETQYF. In DNA, the CDR3 is TGTGCCATCAGTCCCACTAGCGGGGATTCGGAGACCCAGTACTTC.

This clone occurred many times. The V call is TRBV29-1, the J call TRBJ2-5; the match to TRBD2 covers 11 bases. The CDR3 spans 12 residues. V lost 2 bases to trimming and J lost 8 bases; unmatched junction nucleotides: 1. In germline, CDR1 is SQVTM, CDR2 ANQGSEA. The CDR3 sequence: CSVELAGGTQYF. The DNA for the CDR3 is TGCAGCGTTGAACTAGCGGGGGGTACCCAGTACTTC.

V is TRBV7-8 and J is TRBJ2-7, with TRBD1 matching over 7 bases. The germline CDR1 and CDR2 sequences are SGHVS and FQNEAQ. The CDR3 runs 14 residues. V was pared by 3 bases and J by 3 bases, with 5 bases of the junction left unmatched. The CDR3 DNA is TGTGCCAGCAGCTTTCGACAGGGTATCTACGAGCAGTACTTC. Translation: CASSFRQGIYEQYF.

The chain uses TRBV7-2 and TRBJ2-7, with 8 bases identical to TRBD1. Germline V gene data show CDR1 as SGHTA and CDR2 as FQGNSA. V dropped 4 bases and J dropped 3; count of bases not matched to a gene: 8. CDR3 length: 15 amino acids. The CDR3 region has the DNA TGTGCCAGCAGCTCAAGAGACAGGGGAGGCTACGAGCAGTACTTC. This gives the protein CASSSRDRGGYEQYF.

V gene TRBV5-4 combines with J gene TRBJ2-1; D not resolved. CDR3 size: 11 residues. V shed 2 bases and J shed 10 bases, with 7 bases lying between them. Germline loops: CDR1 SGHNT, CDR2 YYREEE (reference sequence). The CDR3: CASSLDSEQFF. The CDR3 DNA sequence: TGTGCCAGCAGCTTAGACTCCGAGCAGTTCTTC.

The chain has TRBV7-9 and TRBJ2-5, with a tentative D call TRBD2 (5 bases). The CDR3 sequence is 15 residues long. Per the germline V gene, CDR1 is SEHNR and CDR2 is FQNEAQ (reference sequence). V was clipped by 3 bases and J by 2 bases, with 13 bases between them. CDR3 loop: CASSFTAGLQETQYF. In DNA form, the CDR3 reads TGTGCCAGCAGCTTTACTGCGGGTCTACAAGAGACCCAGTACTTC.

The V call is TRBV6-6, the J call TRBJ2-3; TRBD2 matches 11 bases. Germline V gives CDR1 MNHNY, CDR2 SVGAGI (reference sequence). The V and J ends lost 4 bases and 1 base, in that order; junction bases with no gene match: 4. The CDR3 has 16 residues. CDR3 nucleotides: TGTGCCAGCAGTTCACTACTAGCGGGGGGCACAGATACGCAGTATTTT. Translation: CASSSLLAGGTDTQYF.

The genes are TRBV18 and TRBJ1-6, with D uncertain. Germline CDR1 KGHSH, CDR2 LQKENI. This CDR3 contains 14 residues. Trimming cost V 0 bases and J 9 bases, with 9 bases left between them. In DNA, the CDR3 is TGTGCCAGCTCACCACCTGTTTCCGGTTCACCCCTCCACTTT. As protein: CASSPPVSGSPLHF.

Only a few counts were recorded for this clone. This chain uses TRBV9 with TRBJ1-5; the match to TRBD1 covers 8 bases. The J segment lost 2 bases and the V segment lost 4 bases, leaving 5 bases of the junction unmatched. Germline CDR1 is SGDLS and CDR2 is YYNGEE. The CDR3 runs 15 residues. CDR3 residues: CASSKTGDGNQPQHF. The CDR3 coding sequence is TGTGCCAGCAGCAAGACAGGGGACGGCAATCAGCCCCAGCATTTT.

The chain carries TRBV7-2 and TRBJ2-7; D remains ambiguous. The length of the CDR3 is 15 residues. The germline gives CDR1 SGHTA, CDR2 FQGNSA. Trimming took off 5 bases at V and 1 base at J, with 15 bases between the two ends. The CDR3 DNA reads TGTGCCAGCAGCCCCGTGAGGCAGTCATCCTACGAGCAGTACTTC. Translation gives CASSPVRQSSYEQYF.

The sample holds a few counts of this clone. V is TRBV5-1 and J is TRBJ2-1; TRBD2 matches at 9 bases. The germline V gene has CDR1 SGHRS and CDR2 YFSETQ. The J segment lost 4 bases and the V segment lost 0 bases, leaving 5 bases of the junction unmatched. The CDR3 contains 16 residues. Here the CDR3 reads CASSLAALAGYNEQFF. CDR3 in DNA: TGCGCCAGCAGCTTGGCTGCGCTAGCGGGGTACAATGAGCAGTTCTTC. Variable domain in full (rest from reference TRBV5-1 and TRBJ2-1): KAGVTQTPRYLIKTRGQQVTLSCSPISGHRSVSWYQQTPGQGLQFLFEYFSETQRNKGNFPGRFSGRQFSNSRSEMNVSTLELGDSALYLCASSLAALAGYNEQFFGPGTRLTVL.

The chain uses TRBV27 and TRBJ1-1; D not certain. The CDR3 runs to 14 residues. V gave up 7 bases and J gave up 1 base, with 13 bases separating them. Germline V gene data show CDR1 as MNHEY and CDR2 as SMNVEV (reference sequence). CDR3 protein: CASKNYGRNTEAFF. Written as DNA, the CDR3 is TGTGCCAGCAAAAATTATGGGCGGAACACTGAAGCTTTCTTT.

The chain carries TRBV18 and TRBJ2-7; 8 bases are a match to TRBD1. V shed 5 bases and J 7 bases; nucleotides not matched to a gene: 10. Germline lookup yields CDR1 KGHSH and CDR2 LQKENI. This CDR3 has 14 amino acids. CDR3 nucleotide sequence: TGTGCCAGCTCAACGGACAGGGTTTCTACGGAGCAGTACTTC. Translated, it gives CASSTDRVSTEQYF.

The chain has TRBV6-1 and TRBJ2-5; 7 bases fit TRBD1. CDR1 and CDR2 from the germline V gene are MNHNS and SASEGT. This CDR3 region has 15 residues. After removal of 5 bases from V and 5 bases from J, the junction contained 11 bases not matched to a gene. Here the CDR3 reads CASSTRQGKEETQYF. CDR3 DNA: TGTGCCAGCAGTACACGACAGGGCAAAGAGGAGACCCAGTACTTC.

The rearrangement uses TRBV7-2 and TRBJ2-3; 7 positions match TRBD2. Germline-derived CDR1 and CDR2 are SGHTA and FQGNSA. V shed 4 bases, J shed 7 bases, and the junction held 5 bases outside the gene matches. CDR3 length equals 13 residues. The CDR3 protein is CASSSRLANTQYF. Here the CDR3 DNA reads TGTGCCAGCAGCTCTCGACTAGCTAATACGCAGTATTTT.

The V gene is TRBV29-1, the J gene TRBJ1-2; the match to TRBD1 covers 9 bases. Germline values: CDR1 SQVTM, CDR2 ANQGSEA. The CDR3 is 15 amino acids. V shed 3 bases and J 8 bases; nucleotides not matched to a gene: 13. CDR3 bases: TGCAGCGTTGATGAATTGGGACAGGGATCTTGGGGCTACACCTTC. Its translation is CSVDELGQGSWGYTF.